Listed below are T cell receptor beta chains from one sample, sequenced in a study of T cells in Graves' hyperthyroidism and ophthalmopathy. TCRdb re-called the multiplex PCR reads through MiXCR, storing one row per CDR3 protein. The sample holds roughly 660,000 distinct CDR3 sequences, approximately 15% seen once. The sequenced material came from blood. Receptor source: a man aged 50 to 60 with Graves' hyperthyroidism. Both conserved end residues are part of each CDR3. The D gene is left open where the match is weak. Clone size, where shown, is once, few, many, or a class for clones that have expanded.

D	size	J	V	DNA	CDR3
NA	many	TRBJ2-3	TRBV10-3	TGTGCCACTGCCCCAGAAGTTGGAGATACGCAGTATTTT	CATAPEVGDTQYF
NA	many	TRBJ1-1	TRBV10-3	TGTGCCATCAGTGATATCAGGGCAAGGAGGAACACTGAAGCTTTCTTT	CAISDIRARRNTEAFF
NA	NA	TRBJ1-3	TRBV6-6	TGTGCCAGCAGTTACTCCCAGGTCTCTGGAAACACCATATATTTT	CASSYSQVSGNTIYF
NA	NA	TRBJ1-6	TRBV29-1	TGCAGCGTTGAAGATGGCCGACAGGAGATAGATTCACCCCTCCACTTT	CSVEDGRQEIDSPLHF
TRBD1	few	TRBJ2-7	TRBV12-3/TRBV12-4	TGTGCCAGCAGTTTGGGGACAGGGGGCCTGGGTGAGCAGTACTTC	CASSLGTGGLGEQYF
NA	NA	TRBJ2-5	TRBV18	TGTGCCAGCTCACCACGCTCAGCGGACCTTAAAGAGACCCAGTACTTC	CASSPRSADLKETQYF
TRBD1	NA	TRBJ2-4	TRBV12-3/TRBV12-4	TGTGCCAGCAGTTTAACGGTGGGACAGTGGAACATTCAGTACTTC	CASSLTVGQWNIQYF
NA	NA	TRBJ2-2	TRBV6-2/TRBV6-3	TGTGCCAGCAGCCCTCGGGACGCGAACACCGGGGAGCTGTTTTTT	CASSPRDANTGELFF
TRBD2	many	TRBJ2-5	TRBV11-2	TGTGCCAGCAGCTTAGGAGTACTAGCGGGGTACCAAGAGACCCAGTACTTC	CASSLGVLAGYQETQYF
NA	NA	TRBJ2-5	TRBV29-1	TGCAGCGTTCCCCTAGTGGGTCCCAAAGAGACCCAGTACTTC	CSVPLVGPKETQYF
TRBD2	many	TRBJ2-3	TRBV11-2	TGTGCCAGCCACATAGCGGGAGGAACAGATACGCAGTATTTT	CASHIAGGTDTQYF
NA	NA	TRBJ1-1	TRBV30	TGTGCTCGGCGGGGTGATGGCACTGAAGCTTTCTTT	CARRGDGTEAFF
NA	many	TRBJ2-7	TRBV27	TGTGCCAGCAGTTTATCGGGCGGGGAGCAGTACTTC	CASSLSGGEQYF
TRBD1	few	TRBJ2-1	TRBV20-1	TGCAGTGCTCCTGAGAAGGACAGGGTTTACAATGAGCAGTTCTTC	CSAPEKDRVYNEQFF
TRBD1	few	TRBJ1-2	TRBV20-1	TGCAGTGCTATCACCGGGACAGGGGGCGCCTATGGCTACACCTTC	CSAITGTGGAYGYTF
NA	NA	TRBJ2-1	TRBV24-1	TGTGCCACCAGACCGGGACCTACCTGGCGCGAGCAGTTCTTC	CATRPGPTWREQFF
NA	NA	TRBJ2-7	TRBV5-1	TGCGCCAGCAGCTTGGCCCAGGGATTCGAGCAGTACTTC	CASSLAQGFEQYF
TRBD2	many	TRBJ2-7	TRBV19	TGTGCCAGTAACCGGGAGGGGACGCCCCACGAGCAGTACTTC	CASNREGTPHEQYF
NA	NA	TRBJ1-1	TRBV5-5	TGTGCCAGCAGCCAAAAGACCGAGAACACTGAAGCTTTCTTT	CASSQKTENTEAFF
NA	many	TRBJ1-2	TRBV20-1	TGCAGTGCTAGGAACAGTAACTATGGCTACACCTTC	CSARNSNYGYTF
NA	NA	TRBJ1-1	TRBV7-9	TGTGCCAGCAGCCCAAGACAGTTTGAAGCTTTCTTT	CASSPRQFEAFF
TRBD2	many	TRBJ2-1	TRBV7-3	TGTGCCAGCAGCAGAGCGGGAGGAAACAATGAGCAGTTCTTC	CASSRAGGNNEQFF
TRBD1	NA	TRBJ1-2	TRBV6-2/TRBV6-3	TGTGCCAGCAGTTACCCGAATACGCTGGACAGGGGAAACTATGGCTACACCTTC	CASSYPNTLDRGNYGYTF
NA	NA	TRBJ2-7	TRBV11-2	TGTGCCAGCAGCTTAGATCAAGTGCGACAGTACGAGCAGTACTTC	CASSLDQVRQYEQYF
TRBD2	NA	TRBJ2-3	TRBV5-1	TGCGCCAGCAGCCTCGGGGGGGGGGCCGGCACAGATACGCAGTATTTT	CASSLGGGAGTDTQYF
NA	many	TRBJ2-7	TRBV10-3	TGTGCCATCAGTGGGCCGGAGACTACGAGCTCCTACGAGCAGTACTTC	CAISGPETTSSYEQYF
NA	many	TRBJ2-3	TRBV28	TGTGCCAGCAGTCCCACGGACATTCACATCACAGATACGCAGTATTTT	CASSPTDIHITDTQYF
NA	many	TRBJ2-3	TRBV2	TGTGCCAGCAGTGATCAAGATACTAGCACAGATACGCAGTATTTT	CASSDQDTSTDTQYF
NA	NA	TRBJ1-1	TRBV5-1	TGCGCCAGCAGCTTGAGGGGGGTTGAGGGCACTGAAGCTTTCTTT	CASSLRGVEGTEAFF
TRBD1	many	TRBJ1-1	TRBV6-1	TGTGCCAGCACCGAACAGGGGAAGAACACTGAAGCTTTCTTT	CASTEQGKNTEAFF
TRBD2	many	TRBJ2-3	TRBV28	TGTGCCAGTTGGGAGGGGCGCGGCACAGATACGCAGTATTTT	CASWEGRGTDTQYF
NA	NA	TRBJ2-4	TRBV13	TGTGCCAGCAGCTACCCCGATAACATTCAGTACTTC	CASSYPDNIQYF